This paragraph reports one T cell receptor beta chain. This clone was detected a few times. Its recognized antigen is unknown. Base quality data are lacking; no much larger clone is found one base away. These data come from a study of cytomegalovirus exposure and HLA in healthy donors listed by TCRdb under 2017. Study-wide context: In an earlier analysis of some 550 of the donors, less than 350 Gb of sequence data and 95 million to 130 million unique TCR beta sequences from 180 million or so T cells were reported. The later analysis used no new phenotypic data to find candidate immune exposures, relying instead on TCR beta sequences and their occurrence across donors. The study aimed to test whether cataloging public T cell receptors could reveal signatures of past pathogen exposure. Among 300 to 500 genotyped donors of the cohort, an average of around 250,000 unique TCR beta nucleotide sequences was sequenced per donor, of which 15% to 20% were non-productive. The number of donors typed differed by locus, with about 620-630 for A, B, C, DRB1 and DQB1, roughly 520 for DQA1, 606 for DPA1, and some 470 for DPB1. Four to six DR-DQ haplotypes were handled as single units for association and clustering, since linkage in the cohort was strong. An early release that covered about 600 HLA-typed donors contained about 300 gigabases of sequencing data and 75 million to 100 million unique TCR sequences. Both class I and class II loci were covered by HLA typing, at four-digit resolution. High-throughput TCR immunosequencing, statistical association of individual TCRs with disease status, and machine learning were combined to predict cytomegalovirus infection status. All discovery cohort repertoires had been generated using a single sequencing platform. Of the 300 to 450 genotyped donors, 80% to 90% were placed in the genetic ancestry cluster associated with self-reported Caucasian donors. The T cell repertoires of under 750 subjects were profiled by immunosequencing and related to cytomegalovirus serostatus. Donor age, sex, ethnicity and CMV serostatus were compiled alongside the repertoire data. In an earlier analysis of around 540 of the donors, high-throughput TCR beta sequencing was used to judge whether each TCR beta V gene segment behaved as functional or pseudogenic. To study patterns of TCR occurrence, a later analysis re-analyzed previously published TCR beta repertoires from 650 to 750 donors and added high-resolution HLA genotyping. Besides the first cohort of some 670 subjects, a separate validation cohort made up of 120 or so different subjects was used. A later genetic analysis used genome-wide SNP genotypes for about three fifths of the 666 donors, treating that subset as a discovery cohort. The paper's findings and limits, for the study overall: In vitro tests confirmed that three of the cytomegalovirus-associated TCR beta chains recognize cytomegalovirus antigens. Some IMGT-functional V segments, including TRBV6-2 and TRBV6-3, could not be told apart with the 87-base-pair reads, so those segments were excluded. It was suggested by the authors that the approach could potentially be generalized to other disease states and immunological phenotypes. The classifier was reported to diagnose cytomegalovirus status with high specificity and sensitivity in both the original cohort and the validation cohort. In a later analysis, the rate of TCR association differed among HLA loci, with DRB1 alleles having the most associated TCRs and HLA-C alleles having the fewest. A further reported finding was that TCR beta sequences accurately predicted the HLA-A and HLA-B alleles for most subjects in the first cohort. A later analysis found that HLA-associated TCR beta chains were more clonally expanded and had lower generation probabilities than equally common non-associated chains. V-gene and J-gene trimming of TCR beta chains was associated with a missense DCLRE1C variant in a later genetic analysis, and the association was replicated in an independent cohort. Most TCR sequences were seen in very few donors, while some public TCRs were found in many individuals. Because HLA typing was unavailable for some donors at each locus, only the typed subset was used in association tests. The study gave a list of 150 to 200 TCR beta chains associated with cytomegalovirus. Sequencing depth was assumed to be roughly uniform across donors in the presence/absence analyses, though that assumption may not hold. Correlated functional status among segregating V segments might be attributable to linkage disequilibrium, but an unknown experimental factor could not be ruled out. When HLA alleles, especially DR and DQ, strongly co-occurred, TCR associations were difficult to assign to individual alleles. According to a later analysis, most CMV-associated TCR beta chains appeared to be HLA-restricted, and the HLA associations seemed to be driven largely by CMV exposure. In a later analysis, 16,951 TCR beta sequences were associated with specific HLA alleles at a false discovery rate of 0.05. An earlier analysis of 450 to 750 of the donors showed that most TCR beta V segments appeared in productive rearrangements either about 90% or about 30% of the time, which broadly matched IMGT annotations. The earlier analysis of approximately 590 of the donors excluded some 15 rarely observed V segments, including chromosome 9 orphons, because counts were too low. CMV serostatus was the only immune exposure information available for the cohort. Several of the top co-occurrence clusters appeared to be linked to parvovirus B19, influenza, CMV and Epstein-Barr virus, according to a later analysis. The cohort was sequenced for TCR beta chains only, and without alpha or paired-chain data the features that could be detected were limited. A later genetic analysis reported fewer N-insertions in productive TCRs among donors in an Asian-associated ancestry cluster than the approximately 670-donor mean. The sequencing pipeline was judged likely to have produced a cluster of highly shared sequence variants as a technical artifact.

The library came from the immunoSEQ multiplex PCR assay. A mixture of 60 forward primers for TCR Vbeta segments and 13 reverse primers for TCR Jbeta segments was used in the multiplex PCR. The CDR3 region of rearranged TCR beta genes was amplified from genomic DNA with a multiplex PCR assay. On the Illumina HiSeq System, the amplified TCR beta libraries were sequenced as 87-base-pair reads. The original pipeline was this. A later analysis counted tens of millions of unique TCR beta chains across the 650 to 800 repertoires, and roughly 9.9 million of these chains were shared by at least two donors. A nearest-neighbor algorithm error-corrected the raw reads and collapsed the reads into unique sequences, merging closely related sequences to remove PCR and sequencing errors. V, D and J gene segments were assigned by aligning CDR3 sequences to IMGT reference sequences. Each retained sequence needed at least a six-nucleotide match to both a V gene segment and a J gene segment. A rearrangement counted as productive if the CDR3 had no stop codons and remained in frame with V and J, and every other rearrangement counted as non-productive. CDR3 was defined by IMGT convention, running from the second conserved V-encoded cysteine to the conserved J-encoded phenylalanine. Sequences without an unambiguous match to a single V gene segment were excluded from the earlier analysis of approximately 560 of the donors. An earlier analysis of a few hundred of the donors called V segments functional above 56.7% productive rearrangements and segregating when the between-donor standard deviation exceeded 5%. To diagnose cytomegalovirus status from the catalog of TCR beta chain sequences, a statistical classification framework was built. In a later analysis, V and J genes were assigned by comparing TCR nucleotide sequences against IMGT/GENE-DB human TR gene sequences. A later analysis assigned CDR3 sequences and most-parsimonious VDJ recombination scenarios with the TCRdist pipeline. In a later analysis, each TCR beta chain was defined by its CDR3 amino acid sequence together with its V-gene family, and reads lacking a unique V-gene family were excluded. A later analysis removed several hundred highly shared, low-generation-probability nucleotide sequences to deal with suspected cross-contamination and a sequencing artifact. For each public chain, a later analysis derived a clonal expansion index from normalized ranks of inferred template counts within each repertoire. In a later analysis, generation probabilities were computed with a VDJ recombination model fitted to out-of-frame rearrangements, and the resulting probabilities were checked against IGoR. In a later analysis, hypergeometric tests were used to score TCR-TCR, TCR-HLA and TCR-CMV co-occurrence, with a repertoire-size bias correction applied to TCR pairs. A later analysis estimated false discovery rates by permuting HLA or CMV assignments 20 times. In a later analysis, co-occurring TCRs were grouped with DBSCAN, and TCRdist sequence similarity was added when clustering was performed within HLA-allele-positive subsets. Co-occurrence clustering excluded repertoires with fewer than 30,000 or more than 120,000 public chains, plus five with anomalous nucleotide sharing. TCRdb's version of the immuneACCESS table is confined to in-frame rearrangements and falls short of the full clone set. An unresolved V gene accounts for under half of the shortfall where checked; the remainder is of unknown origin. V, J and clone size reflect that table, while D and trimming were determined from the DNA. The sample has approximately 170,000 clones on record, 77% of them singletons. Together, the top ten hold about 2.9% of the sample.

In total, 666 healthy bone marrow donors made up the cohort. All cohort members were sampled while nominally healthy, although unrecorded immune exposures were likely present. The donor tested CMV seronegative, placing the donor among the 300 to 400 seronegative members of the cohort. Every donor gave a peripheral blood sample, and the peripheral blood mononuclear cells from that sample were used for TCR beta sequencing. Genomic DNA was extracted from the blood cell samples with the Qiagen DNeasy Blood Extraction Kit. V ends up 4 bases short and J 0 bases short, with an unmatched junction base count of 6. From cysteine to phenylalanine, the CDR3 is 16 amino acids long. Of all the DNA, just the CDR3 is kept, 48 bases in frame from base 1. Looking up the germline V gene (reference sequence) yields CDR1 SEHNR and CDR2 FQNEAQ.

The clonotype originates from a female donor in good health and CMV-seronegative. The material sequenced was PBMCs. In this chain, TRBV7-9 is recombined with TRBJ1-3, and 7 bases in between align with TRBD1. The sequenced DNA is TGTGCCAGCAGCTGGACAGGAGGAAGCTCTGGAAACACCATATATTTT. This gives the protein CASSWTGGSSGNTIYF.